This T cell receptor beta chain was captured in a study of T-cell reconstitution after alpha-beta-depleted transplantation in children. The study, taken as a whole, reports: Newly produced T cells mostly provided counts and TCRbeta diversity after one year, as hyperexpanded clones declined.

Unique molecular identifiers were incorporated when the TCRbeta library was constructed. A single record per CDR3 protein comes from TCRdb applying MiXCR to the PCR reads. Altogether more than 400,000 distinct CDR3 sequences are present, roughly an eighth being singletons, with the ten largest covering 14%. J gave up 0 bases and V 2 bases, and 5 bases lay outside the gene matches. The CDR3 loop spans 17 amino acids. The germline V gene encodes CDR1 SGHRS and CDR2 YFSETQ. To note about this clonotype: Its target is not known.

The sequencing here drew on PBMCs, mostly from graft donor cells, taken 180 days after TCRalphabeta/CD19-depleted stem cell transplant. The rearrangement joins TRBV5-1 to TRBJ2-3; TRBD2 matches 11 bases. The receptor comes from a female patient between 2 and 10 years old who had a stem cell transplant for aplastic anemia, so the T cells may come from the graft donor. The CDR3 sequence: CASSFMGLAESTDTQYF. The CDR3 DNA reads TGCGCCAGCAGCTTTATGGGACTAGCGGAAAGCACAGATACGCAGTATTTT. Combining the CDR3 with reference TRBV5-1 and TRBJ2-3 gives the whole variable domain KAGVTQTPRYLIKTRGQQVTLSCSPISGHRSVSWYQQTPGQGLQFLFEYFSETQRNKGNFPGRFSGRQFSNSRSEMNVSTLELGDSALYLCASSFMGLAESTDTQYFGPGTRLTVL.